This paragraph reports one TCR beta chain. Its specificity is not known. This specimen belongs to a study of cytomegalovirus exposure and HLA in healthy donors. Study-wide results and caveats: After further analysis at a later stage, around 17,000 TCR beta sequences were associated with HLA alleles at 0.05 false discovery rate. A later analysis reportedly found that, within productive TCRs, an Asian-associated ancestry cluster had fewer N-insertions than the mean observed across the approximately 690 donors.

Researchers ran the PCR with 60 Vbeta and 13 Jbeta primers. Here immunoSEQ multiplex PCR was the method, and the copy in TCRdb shows in-frame clones only, minus some. The sample yields 120,000 or so clones, 81% seen once. There were likely unrecorded immune exposures, though donors were nominally healthy when sampled. The TCR sequence derives from a man aged 18-30 years in good health and CMV-seronegative. The sequenced sample consisted of PBMCs.

The DNA of the CDR3 is TGTGCCAGCAACTACGCGGGGGGCCTCGGAGATACGCAGTATTTT. Amino acid sequence: CASNYAGGLGDTQYF. This chain connects TRBV9 to TRBJ2-3, with TRBD2 matching over 8 bases. V shed 6 bases, J shed 5 bases, and the junction held 11 bases outside the gene matches. The CDR3 has 15 amino acids. From germline, CDR1 is SGDLS and CDR2 YYNGEE.